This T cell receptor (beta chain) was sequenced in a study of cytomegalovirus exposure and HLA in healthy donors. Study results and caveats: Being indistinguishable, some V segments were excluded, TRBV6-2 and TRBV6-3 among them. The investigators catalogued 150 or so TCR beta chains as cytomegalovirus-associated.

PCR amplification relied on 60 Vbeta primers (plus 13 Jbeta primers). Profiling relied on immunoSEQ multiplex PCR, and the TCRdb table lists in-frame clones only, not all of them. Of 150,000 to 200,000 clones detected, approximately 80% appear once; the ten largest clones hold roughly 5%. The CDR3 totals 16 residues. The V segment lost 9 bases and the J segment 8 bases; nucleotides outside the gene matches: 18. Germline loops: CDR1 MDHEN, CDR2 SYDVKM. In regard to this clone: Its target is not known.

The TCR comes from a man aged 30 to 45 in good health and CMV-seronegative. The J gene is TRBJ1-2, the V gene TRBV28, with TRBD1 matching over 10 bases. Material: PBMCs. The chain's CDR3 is CASRPPPGQGVRGYTF. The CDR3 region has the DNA TGTGCCAGTCGACCGCCGCCTGGACAGGGGGTAAGAGGCTACACCTTC.